This is a list of T cell receptor beta chains from one sample in a study of early T cells in non-severe SARS-CoV-2 infection. TCRdb recomputed calls from the 5' RACE reads with MiXCR, one row per CDR3 protein. There are approximately 50,000 distinct CDR3 sequences in the sample; approximately 8.5% occur only once, and about 15% lies in the top ten. The sequenced sample was whole blood. All receptors derive from an adult who was a healthcare worker with PCR-confirmed SARS-CoV-2 infection or an uninfected control (not recorded which). The conserved cysteine and the conserved F or W are not part of the CDR3 here. For some rows the clone size is stated as once, few or many, or as a class when expanded; others skip it.

CDR3: ASSIPLGEQY
size: .
length: 10
V: TRBV19

CDR3: SAIRGLGSYEQY
size: .
length: 12
V: TRBV20-1

CDR3: ASSPLEGNYGYT
size: many
length: 12
V: TRBV18

CDR3: ASNDPGTYYEQY
size: .
length: 12
V: TRBV2

CDR3: SAPAPPRTNEQF
size: few
length: 12
V: TRBV20-1

CDR3: ATSDLLGTGSYNEQF
size: .
length: 15
V: TRBV24-1

CDR3: ASTYPGNTEAF
size: few
length: 11
V: TRBV6-5

CDR3: ASSFRGELF
size: .
length: 9
V: TRBV28

CDR3: ASSQDIGGNQPQH
size: many
length: 13
V: TRBV14

CDR3: ASRGLGRTYGYT
size: .
length: 12
V: TRBV6-2/TRBV6-3

CDR3: ASSQDGQVGGEKLF
size: many
length: 14
V: TRBV4-1

CDR3: ASSPSVARDTGELF
size: many
length: 14
V: TRBV18

CDR3: ASSPSLGSGNEQY
size: many
length: 13
V: TRBV28

CDR3: ASSRDNAWGTEAF
size: few
length: 13
V: TRBV7-2

CDR3: ASGFGGPGNTIY
size: few
length: 12
V: TRBV27

CDR3: SVIAGDSQGPQH
size: many
length: 12
V: TRBV29-1

CDR3: ASIGGTNEKLF
size: many
length: 11
V: TRBV7-9

CDR3: ASRDRASNTGELF
size: .
length: 13
V: TRBV28

CDR3: SARVGGRGDTQY
size: many
length: 12
V: TRBV20-1

CDR3: ASSLDREKLF
size: .
length: 10
V: TRBV7-2

CDR3: ASSYHRDATYEQY
size: few
length: 13
V: TRBV28